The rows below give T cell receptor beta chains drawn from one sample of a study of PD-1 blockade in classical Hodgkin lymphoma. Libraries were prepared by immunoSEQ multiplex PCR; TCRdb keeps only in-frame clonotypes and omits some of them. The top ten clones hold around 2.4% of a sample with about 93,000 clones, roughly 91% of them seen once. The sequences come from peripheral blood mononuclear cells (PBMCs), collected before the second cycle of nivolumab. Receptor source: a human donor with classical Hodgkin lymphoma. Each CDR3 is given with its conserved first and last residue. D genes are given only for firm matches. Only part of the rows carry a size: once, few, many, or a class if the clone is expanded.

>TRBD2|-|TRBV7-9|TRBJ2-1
CASSYPGTSGRDEQFF
TGTGCCAGCAGCTACCCCGGGACTAGCGGGAGAGATGAGCAGTTCTTC
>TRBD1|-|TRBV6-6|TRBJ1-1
CASSYRAGGLTEAFF
TGTGCCAGCAGTTACAGGGCAGGGGGACTTACTGAAGCTTTCTTT
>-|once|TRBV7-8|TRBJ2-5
CASSFEGGENQYF
TGTGCCAGCAGCTTTGAAGGGGGGGAAAACCAGTACTTC
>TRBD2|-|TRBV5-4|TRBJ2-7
CASSQQRGLSYEQYF
TGTGCCAGCAGCCAACAGCGGGGATTATCCTACGAGCAGTACTTC
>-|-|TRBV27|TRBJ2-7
CASSLGGTSSYEQYF
TGTGCCAGCAGTTTAGGCGGGACCAGCTCCTACGAGCAGTACTTC
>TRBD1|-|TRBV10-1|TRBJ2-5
CASSSGQNQETQYF
TGCGCCAGCAGCTCGGGACAGAATCAAGAGACCCAGTACTTC
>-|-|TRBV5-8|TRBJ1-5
CASSYGGGSNQPQHF
TGTGCCAGCAGCTATGGAGGGGGGAGCAATCAGCCCCAGCATTTT
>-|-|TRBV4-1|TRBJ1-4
CASTGFGEKLFF
TGCGCCAGCACAGGGTTTGGCGAAAAACTGTTTTTT
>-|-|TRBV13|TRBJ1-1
CASSLGFQREGPNTEAFF
TGTGCCAGCAGCTTAGGGTTCCAAAGGGAGGGACCGAACACTGAAGCTTTCTTT
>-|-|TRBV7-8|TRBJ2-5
CASSLLFEAGQETQYF
TGTGCCAGCAGCCTCCTGTTCGAGGCCGGCCAAGAGACCCAGTACTTC
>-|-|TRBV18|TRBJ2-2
CASSAAGAFLSGELFF
TGTGCCAGCTCGGCTGCAGGGGCGTTTTTGTCCGGGGAGCTGTTTTTT
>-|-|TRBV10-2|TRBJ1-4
CASSPAGGLNGKLFF
TGCGCCAGCAGCCCGGCGGGAGGCTTGAATGGAAAACTGTTTTTT
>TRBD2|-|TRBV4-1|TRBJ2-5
CASSQAGTRPKETQYF
TGCGCCAGCAGCCAAGCCGGGACTAGACCTAAGGAGACCCAGTACTTC
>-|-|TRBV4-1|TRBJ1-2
CASSQNGEYGYTF
TGCGCCAGCAGCCAAAATGGGGAATATGGCTACACCTTC
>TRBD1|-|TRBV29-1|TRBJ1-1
CSVLSGQDQAFF
TGCAGCGTCCTTTCGGGACAGGACCAAGCTTTCTTT
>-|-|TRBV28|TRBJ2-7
CASTLRREFDEQYF
TGTGCCAGCACCCTTCGGAGGGAGTTCGATGAGCAGTACTTC
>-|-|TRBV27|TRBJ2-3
CASSLSTGFTDTQYF
TGTGCCAGCAGTTTATCTACCGGGTTCACAGATACGCAGTATTTT
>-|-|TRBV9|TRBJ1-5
CASSVQGNQPQHF
TGTGCCAGCAGCGTTCAGGGTAATCAGCCCCAGCATTTT
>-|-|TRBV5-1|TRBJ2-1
CASSFDSLSPSVNEQFF
TGCGCCAGCAGCTTCGACAGCCTTTCCCCCTCGGTGAATGAGCAGTTCTTC
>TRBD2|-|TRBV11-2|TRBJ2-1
CASSSLSGRGEQFF
TGTGCCAGCAGCTCCCTCAGCGGGAGGGGTGAGCAGTTCTTC
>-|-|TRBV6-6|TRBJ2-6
CASTGRSSGANVLTF
TGTGCCAGCACGGGGCGGAGCTCTGGGGCCAACGTCCTGACTTTC
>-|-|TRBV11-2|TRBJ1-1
CASSLPTRESEAFF
TGTGCCAGCAGCTTACCGACCCGCGAATCTGAAGCTTTCTTT
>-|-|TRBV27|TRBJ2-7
CASSLRQEPYEQYF
TGTGCCAGCAGCCTACGACAGGAGCCCTACGAGCAGTACTTC
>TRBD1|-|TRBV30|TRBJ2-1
CAWSTDRGYNEQFF
TGTGCCTGGAGTACGGACAGGGGATACAATGAGCAGTTCTTC
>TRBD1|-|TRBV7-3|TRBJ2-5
CASSPGTGVGETQYF
TGTGCCAGCAGTCCCGGGACAGGCGTCGGGGAGACCCAGTACTTC
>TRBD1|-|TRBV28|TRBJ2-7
CASSDPPGQGTPYEQYF
TGTGCCAGCAGTGACCCACCGGGACAGGGGACGCCGTACGAGCAGTACTTC
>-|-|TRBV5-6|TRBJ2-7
CASSLVNELYEQYF
TGTGCCAGCAGCTTGGTAAATGAGCTCTACGAGCAGTACTTC
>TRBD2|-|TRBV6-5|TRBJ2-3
CASKVAGVTDTQYF
TGTGCCAGCAAAGTAGCGGGAGTTACAGATACGCAGTATTTT
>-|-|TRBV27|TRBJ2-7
CASSFHGIPYEQYF
TGTGCCAGCAGTTTCCACGGGATTCCCTACGAGCAGTACTTC
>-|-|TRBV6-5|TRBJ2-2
CASRGQPNTGELFF
TGTGCCAGCAGGGGTCAACCGAACACCGGGGAGCTGTTTTTT
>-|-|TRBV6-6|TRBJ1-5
CASSSRGQPQHF
TGTGCCAGCAGTTCCAGGGGACAGCCCCAGCATTTT
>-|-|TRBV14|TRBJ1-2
CASSQGVPRGSGYTF
TGTGCCAGCAGCCAAGGGGTTCCAAGGGGGTCTGGCTACACCTTC
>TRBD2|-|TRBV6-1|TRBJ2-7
CASSRLAGVNEQYF
TGTGCCAGCAGCCGACTAGCGGGAGTTAACGAGCAGTACTTC
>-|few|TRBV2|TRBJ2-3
CASSRDFTDTQYF
TGTGCCAGCAGTAGGGACTTCACAGATACGCAGTATTTT
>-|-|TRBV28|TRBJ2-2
CASSQSDFTGELFF
TGTGCCAGCAGTCAGTCAGATTTCACCGGGGAGCTGTTTTTT
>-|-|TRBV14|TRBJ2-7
CASSQSFPGRFSYEQYF
TGTGCCAGCAGCCAATCCTTCCCGGGACGGTTCTCCTACGAGCAGTACTTC
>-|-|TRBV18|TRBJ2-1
CASSPRSRLATSYNEQFF
TGTGCCAGCTCACCACGGAGTCGGCTAGCGACCTCCTACAATGAGCAGTTCTTC
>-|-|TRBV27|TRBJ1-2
CASSSLGYGYTF
TGTGCCAGCAGTTCCTTGGGCTATGGCTACACCTTC
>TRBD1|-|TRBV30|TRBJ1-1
CAWSVPPTGSEAFF
TGTGCCTGGAGTGTACCCCCGACAGGGTCTGAAGCTTTCTTT
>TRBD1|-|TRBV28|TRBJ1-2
CASSPRGLYGYTF
TGTGCCAGCAGCCCTAGGGGGCTCTATGGCTACACCTTC
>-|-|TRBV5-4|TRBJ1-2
CASSLSQQSNYGYTF
TGTGCCAGCAGCCTTTCACAACAGAGCAACTATGGCTACACCTTC
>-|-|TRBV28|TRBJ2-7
CASSAPSSYEQYF
TGTGCCAGCTCAGCCCCTAGCTCCTACGAGCAGTACTTC
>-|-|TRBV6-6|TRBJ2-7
CASSPPGYEQYF
TGTGCCAGCAGCCCCCCTGGCTACGAGCAGTACTTC
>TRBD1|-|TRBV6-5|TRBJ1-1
CASSYLTGDTEAFF
TGTGCCAGCAGTTACCTAACAGGGGACACTGAAGCTTTCTTT
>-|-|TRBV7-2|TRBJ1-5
CASSFDEGEPQHF
TGTGCCAGCAGCTTTGACGAAGGGGAGCCCCAGCATTTT